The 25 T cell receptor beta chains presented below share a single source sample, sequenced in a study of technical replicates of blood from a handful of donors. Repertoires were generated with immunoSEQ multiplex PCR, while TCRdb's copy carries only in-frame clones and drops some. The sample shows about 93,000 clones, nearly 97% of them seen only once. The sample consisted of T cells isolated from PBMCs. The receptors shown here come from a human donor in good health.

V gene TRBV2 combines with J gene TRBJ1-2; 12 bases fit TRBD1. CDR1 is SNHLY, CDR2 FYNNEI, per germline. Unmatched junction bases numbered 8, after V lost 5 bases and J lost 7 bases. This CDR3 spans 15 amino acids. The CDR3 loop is CASSSRDRGHGGYTF. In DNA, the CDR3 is TGTGCCAGCAGTTCCCGGGACAGGGGGCACGGTGGCTACACCTTC.

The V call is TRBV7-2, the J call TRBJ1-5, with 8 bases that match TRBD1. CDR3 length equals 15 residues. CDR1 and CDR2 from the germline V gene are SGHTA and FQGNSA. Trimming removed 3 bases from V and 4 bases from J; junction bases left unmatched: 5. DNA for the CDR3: TGTGCCAGCAGCTTTGGACAGGGAGGTAATCAGCCCCAGCATTTT. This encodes CASSFGQGGNQPQHF.

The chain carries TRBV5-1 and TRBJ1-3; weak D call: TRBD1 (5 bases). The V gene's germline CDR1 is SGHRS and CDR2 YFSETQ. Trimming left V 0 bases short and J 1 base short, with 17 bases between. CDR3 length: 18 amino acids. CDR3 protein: CASSLGVSGDSSGNTIYF. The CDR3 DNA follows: TGCGCCAGCAGCTTGGGGGTATCGGGGGACTCATCTGGAAACACCATATATTTT.

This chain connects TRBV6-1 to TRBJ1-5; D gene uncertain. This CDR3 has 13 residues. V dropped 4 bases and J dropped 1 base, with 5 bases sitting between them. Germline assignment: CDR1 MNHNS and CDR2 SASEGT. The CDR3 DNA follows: TGTGCCAGCAGTGGGGAGAGCAATCAGCCCCAGCATTTT. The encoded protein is CASSGESNQPQHF.

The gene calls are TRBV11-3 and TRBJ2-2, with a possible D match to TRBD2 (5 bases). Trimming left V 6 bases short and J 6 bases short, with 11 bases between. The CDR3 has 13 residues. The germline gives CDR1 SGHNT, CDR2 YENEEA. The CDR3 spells CASRGRGAGELFF. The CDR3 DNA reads TGTGCCAGCAGGGGTCGGGGAGCCGGGGAGCTGTTTTTT.

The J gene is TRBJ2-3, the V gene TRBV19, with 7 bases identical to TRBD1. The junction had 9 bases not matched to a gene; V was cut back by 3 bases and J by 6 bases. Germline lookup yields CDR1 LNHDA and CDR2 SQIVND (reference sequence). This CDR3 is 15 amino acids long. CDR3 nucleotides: TGTGCCAGTAGTATGGGACAGATTTCTAGGGATACGCAGTATTTT. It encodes CASSMGQISRDTQYF.

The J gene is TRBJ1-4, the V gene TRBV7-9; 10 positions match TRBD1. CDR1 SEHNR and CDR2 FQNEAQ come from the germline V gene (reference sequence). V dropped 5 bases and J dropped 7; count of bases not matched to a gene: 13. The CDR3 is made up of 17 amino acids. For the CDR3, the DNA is TGTGCCAGCAGCCCTACATCACTCCGGGACAGGGGTGAAAAACTGTTTTTT. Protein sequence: CASSPTSLRDRGEKLFF.

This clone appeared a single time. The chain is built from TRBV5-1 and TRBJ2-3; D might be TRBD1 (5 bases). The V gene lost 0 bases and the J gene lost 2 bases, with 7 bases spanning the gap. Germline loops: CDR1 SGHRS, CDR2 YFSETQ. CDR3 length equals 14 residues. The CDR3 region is CASSLGGLTDTQYF. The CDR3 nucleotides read TGCGCCAGCAGCTTGGGGGGCCTCACAGATACGCAGTATTTT.

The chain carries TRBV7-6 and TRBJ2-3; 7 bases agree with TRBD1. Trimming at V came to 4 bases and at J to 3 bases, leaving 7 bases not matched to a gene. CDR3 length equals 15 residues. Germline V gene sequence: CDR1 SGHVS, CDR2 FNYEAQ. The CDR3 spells CASSSLQGTTDTQYF. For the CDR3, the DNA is TGTGCCAGCAGCTCCCTACAGGGGACGACAGATACGCAGTATTTT.

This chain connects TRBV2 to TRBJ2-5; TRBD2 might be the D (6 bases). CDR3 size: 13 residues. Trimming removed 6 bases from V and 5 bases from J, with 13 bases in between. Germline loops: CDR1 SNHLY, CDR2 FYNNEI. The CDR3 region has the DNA TGTGCCAGCAGGGGGGGAGGATGGGAGACCCAGTACTTC. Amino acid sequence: CASRGGGWETQYF.

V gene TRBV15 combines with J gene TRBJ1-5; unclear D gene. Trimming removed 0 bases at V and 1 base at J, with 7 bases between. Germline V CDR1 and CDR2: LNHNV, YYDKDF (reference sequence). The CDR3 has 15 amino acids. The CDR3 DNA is TGTGCCACCAGCAGAGATAGTCGAAGCAATCAGCCCCAGCATTTT. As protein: CATSRDSRSNQPQHF.

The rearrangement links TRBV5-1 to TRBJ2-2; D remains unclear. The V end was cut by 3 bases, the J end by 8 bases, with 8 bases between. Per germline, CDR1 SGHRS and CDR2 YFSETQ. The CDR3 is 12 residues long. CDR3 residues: CASSWSQGELFF. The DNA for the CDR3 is TGCGCCAGCAGCTGGTCGCAGGGGGAGCTGTTTTTT.

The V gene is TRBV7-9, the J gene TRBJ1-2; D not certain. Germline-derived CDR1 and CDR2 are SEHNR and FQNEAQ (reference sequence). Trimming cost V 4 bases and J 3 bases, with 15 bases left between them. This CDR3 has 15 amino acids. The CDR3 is CASSSRTGGDYGYTF. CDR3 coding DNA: TGTGCCAGCAGCTCCCGAACGGGAGGCGACTATGGCTACACCTTC.

The CDR3 sequence: CASGGQGGNEQYF. The CDR3 nucleotides are TGTGCCAGCGGGGGACAGGGAGGCAACGAGCAGTACTTC. V is TRBV6-6 and J is TRBJ2-7; 9 bases are a match to TRBD1. Germline-derived CDR1 and CDR2 are MNHNY and SVGAGI (reference sequence). The CDR3 covers 13 residues. J lost 5 bases, V lost 8 bases, and 7 bases had no gene match.

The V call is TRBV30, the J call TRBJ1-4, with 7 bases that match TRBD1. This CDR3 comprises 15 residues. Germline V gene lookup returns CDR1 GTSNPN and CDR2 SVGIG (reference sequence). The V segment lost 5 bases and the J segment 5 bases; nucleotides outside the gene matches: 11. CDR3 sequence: CAWEDDRAMNEKLFF. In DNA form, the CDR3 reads TGTGCCTGGGAGGATGACAGGGCTATGAATGAAAAACTGTTTTTT.

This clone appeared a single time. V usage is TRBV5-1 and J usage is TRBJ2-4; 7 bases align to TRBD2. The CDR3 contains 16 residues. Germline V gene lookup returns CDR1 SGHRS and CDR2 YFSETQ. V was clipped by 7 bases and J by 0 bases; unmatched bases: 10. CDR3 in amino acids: CASAPREDLAKNIQYF. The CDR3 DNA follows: TGCGCCAGCGCCCCCCGGGAGGATCTAGCCAAAAACATTCAGTACTTC.

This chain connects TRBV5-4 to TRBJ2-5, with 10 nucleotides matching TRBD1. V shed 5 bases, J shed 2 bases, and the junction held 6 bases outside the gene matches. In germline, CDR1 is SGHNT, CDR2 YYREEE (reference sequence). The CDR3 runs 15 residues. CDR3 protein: CASRPGQGIQETQYF. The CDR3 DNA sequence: TGTGCCAGCAGGCCGGGACAGGGGATTCAAGAGACCCAGTACTTC.

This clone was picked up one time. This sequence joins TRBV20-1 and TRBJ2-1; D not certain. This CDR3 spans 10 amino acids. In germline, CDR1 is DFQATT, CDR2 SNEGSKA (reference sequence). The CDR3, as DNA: TGCAGCTTTCTACGCAATGAGCAGTTCTTC. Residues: CSFLRNEQFF.

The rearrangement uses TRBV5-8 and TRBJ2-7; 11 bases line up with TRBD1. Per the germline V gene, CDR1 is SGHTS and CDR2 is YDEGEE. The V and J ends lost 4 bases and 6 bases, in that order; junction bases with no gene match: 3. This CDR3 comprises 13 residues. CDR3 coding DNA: TGTGCCAGCAGCCATGGGACAGGGGGCGAGCAGTACTTC. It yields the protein CASSHGTGGEQYF.

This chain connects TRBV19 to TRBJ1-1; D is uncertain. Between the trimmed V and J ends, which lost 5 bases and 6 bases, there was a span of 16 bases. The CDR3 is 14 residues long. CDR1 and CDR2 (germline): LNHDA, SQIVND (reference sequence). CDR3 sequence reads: CASSFLEGRAEAFF. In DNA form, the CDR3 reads TGTGCCAGTAGTTTTCTCGAGGGCCGCGCTGAAGCTTTCTTT. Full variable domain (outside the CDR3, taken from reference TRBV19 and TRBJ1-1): DGGITQSPKYLFRKEGQNVTLSCEQNLNHDAMYWYRQDPGQGLRLIYYSQIVNDFQKGDIAEGYSVSREKKESFPLTVTSAQKNPTAFYLCASSFLEGRAEAFFGQGTRLTVV.

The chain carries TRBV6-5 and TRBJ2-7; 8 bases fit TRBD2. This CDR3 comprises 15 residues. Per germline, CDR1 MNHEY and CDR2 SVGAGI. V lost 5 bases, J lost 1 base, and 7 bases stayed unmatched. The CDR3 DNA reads TGTGCCAGCAGTAGCTCCGGGGGGGCTTCCTACGAGCAGTACTTC. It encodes CASSSSGGASYEQYF.

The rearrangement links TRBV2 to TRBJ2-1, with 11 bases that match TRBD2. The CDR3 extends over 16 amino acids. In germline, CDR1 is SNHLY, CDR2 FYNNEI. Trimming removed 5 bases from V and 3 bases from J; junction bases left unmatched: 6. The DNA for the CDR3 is TGTGCCAGCAGTCCTGGGACTAGCGGATTCTACAATGAGCAGTTCTTC. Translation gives CASSPGTSGFYNEQFF. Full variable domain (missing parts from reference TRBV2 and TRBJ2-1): EPEVTQTPSHQVTQMGQEVILRCVPISNHLYFYWYRQILGQKVEFLVSFYNNEISEKSEIFDDQFSVERPDGSNFTLKIRSTKLEDSAMYFCASSPGTSGFYNEQFFGPGTRLTVL.

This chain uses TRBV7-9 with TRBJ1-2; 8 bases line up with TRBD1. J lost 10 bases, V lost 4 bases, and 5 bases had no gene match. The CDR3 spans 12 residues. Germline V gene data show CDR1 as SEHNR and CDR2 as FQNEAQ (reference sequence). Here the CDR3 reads CASSSGTGTYTF. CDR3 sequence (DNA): TGTGCCAGCAGCTCCGGGACAGGAACCTACACCTTC.

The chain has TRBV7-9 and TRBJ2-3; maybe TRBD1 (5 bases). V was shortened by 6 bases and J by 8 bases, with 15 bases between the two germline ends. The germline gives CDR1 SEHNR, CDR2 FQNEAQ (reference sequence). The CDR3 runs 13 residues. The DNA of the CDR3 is TGTGCCAGCAGGATTGAAGGGGCAACTACGCAGTATTTT. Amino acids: CASRIEGATTQYF. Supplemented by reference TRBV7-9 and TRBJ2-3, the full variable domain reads DTGVSQNPRHKITKRGQNVTFRCDPISEHNRLYWYRQTLGQGPEFLTYFQNEAQLEKSRLLSDRFSAERPKGSFSTLEIQRTEQGDSAMYLCASRIEGATTQYFGPGTRLTVL.

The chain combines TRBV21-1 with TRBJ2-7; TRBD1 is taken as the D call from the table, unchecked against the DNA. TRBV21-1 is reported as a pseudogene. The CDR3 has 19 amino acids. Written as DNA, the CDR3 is TGTGCCAGCAGCGCCCCGGGACAGGGGTTTTTGGGACTCGTATACGAGCAGTACTTC. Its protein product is CASSAPGQGFLGLVYEQYF.